Below, 24 T cell receptor beta chains from the same sample are listed, as sequenced in a study of cytotoxic CD8 clonotypes in ibrutinib-treated CLL. Repertoires were generated with immunoSEQ multiplex PCR, while TCRdb's copy carries only in-frame clones and drops some. This table has 60,000 to 95,000 clones, approximately 87% appearing once. This specimen was PBMCs, taken after 24 months of ibrutinib treatment. The source of these receptors is a human donor with chronic lymphocytic leukemia.

This clone was picked up a small number of times. The chain couples TRBV5-1 to TRBJ2-3; 10 bases are shared with TRBD1. V was pared by 4 bases and J by 2 bases, with 4 bases of the junction left unmatched. CDR1 is SGHRS and CDR2 is YFSETQ in the germline V gene. This CDR3 is 15 amino acids long. CDR3 in DNA: TGCGCCAGCAGCCAGGGGACAGGGGACACAGATACGCAGTATTTT. Translating gives CASSQGTGDTDTQYF.

This clone was recorded only once. The chain couples TRBV5-1 to TRBJ2-2, with TRBD2 identical over 11 bases. V shed 4 bases and J 2 bases; nucleotides not matched to a gene: 4. CDR1 SGHRS and CDR2 YFSETQ come from the germline V gene. This CDR3 has 16 amino acids. The CDR3 here is CASSGGLAANTGELFF. CDR3 nucleotide sequence: TGCGCCAGCAGCGGGGGACTAGCGGCAAACACCGGGGAGCTGTTTTTT.

The gene calls are TRBV30 and TRBJ2-6, with unresolved D. Germline-derived CDR1 and CDR2 are GTSNPN and SVGIG (reference sequence). With 1 base removed from V and 0 bases from J, the gap between germline ends came to 4 bases. CDR3 length: 14 amino acids. The CDR3 loop is CAWSDPSGANVLTF. The CDR3 DNA is TGTGCCTGGAGTGACCCCTCTGGGGCCAACGTCCTGACTTTC.

This clone is termed medium-sized (0.01 to 0.1%). The chain carries TRBV21-1 and TRBJ1-4; the table's TRBD1 call for D was not verified on the DNA. TRBV21-1 is flagged as a pseudogene. The CDR3 sequence is 16 residues long. CDR3 nucleotide sequence: TGTGCCAGCAGCAATCAGGACAGGGGACCTAATGAAAAACTGTTTTTT. It yields the protein CASSNQDRGPNEKLFF.

CDR3 sequence: CASSLTGGVYNEQFF. The CDR3, as DNA: TGTGCCAGCAGCTTAACAGGGGGCGTTTACAATGAGCAGTTCTTC. The genes are TRBV7-2 and TRBJ2-1, with TRBD1 matching 9 bases. The CDR3 is 15 amino acids. Germline lookup yields CDR1 SGHTA and CDR2 FQGNSA. V lost 2 bases to trimming and J lost 4 bases; unmatched junction nucleotides: 3.

V gene TRBV7-2 combines with J gene TRBJ2-7; TRBD2 might be the D (6 bases). Between the trimmed V and J ends, which lost 3 bases and 5 bases, there was a span of 17 bases. The germline V gene has CDR1 SGHTA and CDR2 FQGNSA. The CDR3 is 15 residues long. The CDR3 protein is CASSFQSRGNHEQYF. The CDR3 nucleotides are TGTGCCAGCAGCTTCCAAAGTCGGGGGAATCACGAGCAGTACTTC.

The chain is built from TRBV6-4 and TRBJ2-1; D remains unclear. The germline CDR1 and CDR2 sequences are MRHNA and SNTAGT. V was pared by 0 bases and J by 0 bases, with 12 bases between. This CDR3 spans 17 amino acids. CDR3 loop: CASSDSPGPSSYNEQFF. CDR3 in DNA: TGTGCCAGCAGTGACTCCCCTGGACCTAGCTCCTACAATGAGCAGTTCTTC.

This chain connects TRBV5-6 to TRBJ1-1; 10 positions match TRBD1. V shed 0 bases, J shed 6 bases, and the junction held 5 bases outside the gene matches. The CDR3 consists of 15 residues. From germline, CDR1 is SGHDT and CDR2 YYEEEE. DNA of the CDR3: TGTGCCAGCAGCTTGGTTGACAGGGGGCTATCTGAAGCTTTCTTT. Translating gives CASSLVDRGLSEAFF.

This chain connects TRBV19 to TRBJ2-2; D ambiguous. Per the germline V gene, CDR1 is LNHDA and CDR2 is SQIVND (reference sequence). The CDR3 consists of 16 residues. Trimming cost V 6 bases and J 1 base, with 15 bases left between them. CDR3 sequence: CASSSPRALNTGELFF. The CDR3 region has the DNA TGTGCCAGTAGCAGCCCCCGGGCCCTGAACACCGGGGAGCTGTTTTTT.

The chain carries TRBV5-1 and TRBJ1-1, with TRBD1 matching 7 bases. The ends lost 4 bases at V and 10 bases at J; junction bases unmatched: 10. CDR3 size: 13 residues. Per germline, CDR1 SGHRS and CDR2 YFSETQ. The CDR3 DNA follows: TGCGCCAGCAGCCCAGGGGGGGACTCGTCAGCTTTCTTT. Residues: CASSPGGDSSAFF. The full variable domain, its missing parts supplied by reference TRBV5-1 and TRBJ1-1, is KAGVTQTPRYLIKTRGQQVTLSCSPISGHRSVSWYQQTPGQGLQFLFEYFSETQRNKGNFPGRFSGRQFSNSRSEMNVSTLELGDSALYLCASSPGGDSSAFFGQGTRLTVV.

The chain has TRBV11-3 and TRBJ2-5; unclear D gene. Germline lookup yields CDR1 SGHNT and CDR2 YENEEA. Between the trimmed V and J ends, which lost 0 bases and 4 bases, there was a span of 6 bases. This CDR3 is 13 amino acids long. The CDR3 protein is CASSLEVGETQYF. CDR3 bases: TGTGCCAGCAGCTTAGAGGTGGGAGAGACCCAGTACTTC.

The chain is built from TRBV30 and TRBJ2-5; D is unclear. In germline, CDR1 is GTSNPN, CDR2 SVGIG (reference sequence). The CDR3 totals 15 residues. V was trimmed by 0 bases and J by 5 bases, leaving 16 bases between them. For the CDR3, the DNA is TGTGCCTGGAGTGTACTACCCCCCTTTAGGGAGACCCAGTACTTC. The encoded protein is CAWSVLPPFRETQYF.

This chain joins TRBV6-1 and TRBJ2-7, with 9 bases lining up with TRBD1. Germline CDR1 is MNHNS and CDR2 is SASEGT. This CDR3 comprises 13 residues. The J segment lost 3 bases and the V segment lost 5 bases, leaving 2 bases of the junction unmatched. CDR3 sequence reads: CASSPTGGYEQYF. DNA for the CDR3: TGTGCCAGCAGTCCGACAGGGGGCTACGAGCAGTACTTC.

The genes are TRBV10-1 and TRBJ2-7; D call uncertain. Looked up from germline, CDR1 is WNHNN and CDR2 is SYGVQD (reference sequence). CDR3 length: 10 amino acids. V gave up 6 bases and J gave up 7 bases, with 7 bases separating them. In DNA form, the CDR3 reads TGCGCCAGCAGGGTGGGGGAGCAGTACTTC. Its translation: CASRVGEQYF.

The chain uses TRBV11-2 and TRBJ2-3; weak D call: TRBD2 (6 bases). Between the trimmed V and J ends, which lost 1 base and 2 bases, there was a span of 19 bases. Germline CDR1 is SGHAT and CDR2 is FQNNGV. The CDR3 contains 18 residues. CDR3 region: CASSLVAGSVSDTDTQYF. CDR3 bases: TGTGCCAGCAGCTTAGTGGCGGGGTCAGTGTCTGACACAGATACGCAGTATTTT.

This clone has just one count. The J gene is TRBJ2-1, the V gene TRBV7-6; tentative D call: TRBD1 (5 bases). The V end lost 3 bases, the J end lost 0 bases, and 9 bases lay between the germline ends. The CDR3 consists of 15 residues. CDR1 and CDR2 from the germline V gene are SGHVS and FNYEAQ. CDR3 sequence: CASSFGASSYNEQFF. The CDR3 coding sequence is TGTGCCAGCAGCTTTGGGGCGAGCTCCTACAATGAGCAGTTCTTC.

This chain joins TRBV20-1 and TRBJ2-7; D unclear. Trimming took off 6 bases at V and 5 bases at J, with 11 bases between the two ends. CDR1 and CDR2 (germline): DFQATT, SNEGSKA (reference sequence). CDR3 size: 11 residues. Here the CDR3 reads CSAARSNEQYF. For the CDR3, the DNA is TGCAGTGCCGCAAGATCTAACGAGCAGTACTTC.

V usage is TRBV7-2 and J usage is TRBJ2-1; D tentatively reads TRBD1 or TRBD2 (5 bases each). The CDR3 contains 17 residues. Trimming removed 2 bases at V and 2 bases at J, with 16 bases between. Germline loops: CDR1 SGHTA, CDR2 FQGNSA. CDR3 bases: TGTGCCAGCAGCTTACCCCTAGGAGTGGGGGCCTACAATGAGCAGTTCTTC. It yields the protein CASSLPLGVGAYNEQFF.

This chain joins TRBV5-1 and TRBJ1-2; 8 positions agree with TRBD1. The CDR3 length is 13 residues. Trimming cost V 4 bases and J 7 bases; bases outside gene matches: 6. In germline, CDR1 is SGHRS, CDR2 YFSETQ. The CDR3 nucleotides are TGCGCCAGCAGCGAAGGACAGGGAGTTGGCTACACCTTC. This translates into CASSEGQGVGYTF.

The chain couples TRBV7-3 to TRBJ2-5, with 8 bases that match TRBD1. Germline trimming cut 5 bases from V and 4 bases from J; bases unmatched to any gene: 3. Germline loops: CDR1 SGHTA, CDR2 FQGTGA. CDR3 length: 13 amino acids. The CDR3 DNA is TGTGCCAGCAGCCGGACAGGGACAGAGACCCAGTACTTC. Translation gives CASSRTGTETQYF.

The chain recombines TRBV6-1 with TRBJ1-2; D not resolved. From germline, CDR1 is MNHNS and CDR2 SASEGT. The CDR3 is 15 residues long. Trimming removed 5 bases from V and 2 bases from J, with 15 bases in between. This CDR3 reads CASSNRREGNYGYTF. The CDR3 bases are TGTGCCAGCAGTAACCGTCGGGAGGGAAACTATGGCTACACCTTC.

This rearrangement joins TRBV5-4 to TRBJ1-4; D is unclear. Germline CDR1 is SGHNT and CDR2 is YYREEE (reference sequence). The CDR3 runs 15 residues. Trimming shortened V by 5 bases and J by 0 bases, and 11 bases separated the two germline ends. In DNA, the CDR3 is TGTGCCAGCAGTCCAGGAATTGCAACTAATGAAAAACTGTTTTTT. As protein: CASSPGIATNEKLFF. Together with reference TRBV5-4 and TRBJ1-4, the CDR3 gives the full variable domain: ETGVTQSPTHLIKTRGQQVTLRCSSQSGHNTVSWYQQALGQGPQFIFQYYREEENGRGNFPPRFSGLQFPNYSSELNVNALELDDSALYLCASSPGIATNEKLFFGSGTQLSVL.

J is TRBJ1-2 and V is TRBV4-2; D possibly corresponds to TRBD1 (5 bases). Germline values: CDR1 LGHNA, CDR2 YNFKEQ. The CDR3 runs 12 residues. Trimming cost V 8 bases and J 5 bases, with 12 bases left between them. The CDR3 region is CASSEGKYGYTF. CDR3 nucleotide sequence: TGTGCCAGCTCGGAGGGGAAGTATGGCTACACCTTC.

Points on this clone: Within the sample, other DNA sequences also encode this same CDR3. The chain is built from TRBV6-1 and TRBJ2-7; D possibly uses TRBD1 or TRBD2 (6 bases each). Germline CDR1 reads MNHNS; CDR2 reads SASEGT. V gave up 0 bases and J gave up 3 bases, with 9 bases separating them. CDR3 length equals 14 residues. For the CDR3, the DNA is TGTGCCAGCAGTGAAGCTGGGGGGCACTACGAGCAGTACTTC. It codes for CASSEAGGHYEQYF.